These 18 T cell receptor beta chains were sequenced from one sample in a study of blood T cell repertoires in COVID-19. The method was immunoSEQ multiplex PCR; TCRdb's version includes in-frame clones alone and lacks a portion of them. The sample holds some 120,000 clones, about 85% seen once. The source material was peripheral blood. Receptors were obtained from a man aged 55 to 70 with acute or convalescent COVID-19.

The V and J genes are TRBV9 and TRBJ2-2; tentative D call: TRBD2 (5 bases). The CDR3 contains 15 residues. Germline V lookup: CDR1 SGDLS, CDR2 YYNGEE. V lost 4 bases, J lost 8 bases, and 18 bases lay in between. The CDR3, as DNA: TGTGCCAGCAGCCCGAGAGGCAGTGCGGGTGGGGAGCTGTTTTTT. The encoded protein is CASSPRGSAGGELFF.

The chain employs TRBV30 and TRBJ2-5; possible D gene TRBD2, 6 bases. Germline V gene data show CDR1 as GTSNPN and CDR2 as SVGIG (reference sequence). Trimming took off 0 bases at V and 4 bases at J, with 9 bases between the two ends. CDR3 length: 13 amino acids. CDR3 sequence: CAWSVLGGETQYF. As DNA, the CDR3 is TGTGCCTGGAGTGTACTGGGAGGAGAGACCCAGTACTTC.

The chain combines TRBV11-2 with TRBJ1-2; D is possibly TRBD1 (5 bases). Between the trimmed V and J ends, which lost 7 bases and 3 bases, there was a span of 21 bases. The length of the CDR3 is 16 residues. Germline V CDR1 and CDR2: SGHAT, FQNNGV. Here the CDR3 reads CASTPLTELVYYGYTF. CDR3 coding DNA: TGTGCCAGCACCCCATTGACAGAATTGGTATACTATGGCTACACCTTC.

The rearrangement uses TRBV4-1 and TRBJ1-2; D unresolved. V was shortened by 1 base and J by 4 bases, with 13 bases between the two germline ends. The CDR3 is 15 residues long. Germline V gives CDR1 MGHRA, CDR2 YSYEKL. The CDR3: CASSQASRVRYGYTF. In DNA form, the CDR3 reads TGCGCCAGCAGCCAAGCTTCCCGGGTCCGCTATGGCTACACCTTC.

CDR3 sequence (DNA): TGTGCCAGCGGCAAACAGGGGCAGGATACGCAGTATTTT. It yields the protein CASGKQGQDTQYF. The chain employs TRBV7-2 and TRBJ2-3; TRBD1 agrees at 7 bases. Germline values: CDR1 SGHTA, CDR2 FQGNSA. This CDR3 region has 13 residues. Losses at the gene ends were 8 bases for V and 6 bases for J; bases not matched to a gene: 8.

This rearrangement joins TRBV7-3 to TRBJ2-7, with 10 nucleotides matching TRBD1. Germline V gene lookup returns CDR1 SGHTA and CDR2 FQGTGA. With V trimmed by 5 bases and J by 7 bases, 8 bases remained unmatched. CDR3 length: 14 residues. DNA of the CDR3: TGTGCCAGCAGCCCGACGGGACAGGGGAGAGAGCAGTACTTC. This gives the protein CASSPTGQGREQYF.

The rearrangement uses TRBV10-3 and TRBJ1-2; D gene uncertain. The CDR3 is made up of 15 amino acids. The germline V gene encodes CDR1 ENHRY and CDR2 SYGVKD. V dropped 3 bases and J dropped 0 bases, with 11 bases sitting between them. The CDR3 reads CAISEYGGSNYGYTF. The CDR3 DNA is TGTGCCATCAGTGAATATGGAGGTTCTAACTATGGCTACACCTTC.

The chain uses TRBV6-2 or TRBV6-3 and TRBJ2-1; TRBD2 is a possible D gene (5 bases). With 6 bases removed from V and 4 bases from J, the gap between germline ends came to 16 bases. Germline lookup yields CDR1 MNHEY and CDR2 SVGEGT. This CDR3 region has 15 residues. CDR3 DNA sequence: TGTGCCAGCAGCCCTTCGAGTACGGGATACAATGAGCAGTTCTTC. The encoded protein is CASSPSSTGYNEQFF.

The gene calls are TRBV6-5 and TRBJ1-4; TRBD1 aligns across 10 bases. The CDR3 is 14 residues long. Trimming at V came to 4 bases and at J to 10 bases, leaving 6 bases not matched to a gene. CDR1 is MNHEY and CDR2 is SVGAGI in the germline V gene. The CDR3 bases are TGTGCCAGCAGTTCTGTGACAGGGGGCGGAAAACTGTTTTTT. It translates to CASSSVTGGGKLFF.

The rearrangement links TRBV19 to TRBJ1-1, with D uncertain. In germline, CDR1 is LNHDA, CDR2 SQIVND (reference sequence). The length of the CDR3 is 15 residues. V lost 6 bases and J 1 base, leaving 15 bases between the germline ends. The CDR3 DNA reads TGTGCCAGTAGGGGCCCCTATGATGGGAACACTGAAGCTTTCTTT. Protein sequence: CASRGPYDGNTEAFF.

This chain links TRBV7-3 with TRBJ2-2; D possibly corresponds to TRBD2 (5 bases). This CDR3 spans 14 amino acids. Germline CDR1 and CDR2: SGHTA and FQGTGA. V dropped 3 bases and J dropped 6 bases, with 11 bases sitting between them. Here the CDR3 DNA reads TGTGCCAGCAGCTTGCTAGCTGGCGCCGGGGAGCTGTTTTTT. This gives the protein CASSLLAGAGELFF.

The CDR3 region is CASSRGPTNEKLFF. CDR3 bases: TGTGCCAGCAGCAGGGGCCCAACTAATGAAAAACTGTTTTTT. The chain is built from TRBV27 and TRBJ1-4, with D tentatively TRBD1 (6 bases). The CDR3 runs 14 residues. V dropped 6 bases and J dropped 0 bases, with 8 bases sitting between them. The germline gives CDR1 MNHEY, CDR2 SMNVEV (reference sequence).

The genes are TRBV18 and TRBJ2-2, with a tentative D call TRBD1 (6 bases). Germline CDR1 KGHSH, CDR2 LQKENI. This CDR3 is built from 13 residues. Trimming left V 6 bases short and J 6 bases short, with 11 bases between. The CDR3 DNA sequence: TGTGCCAGCTCGCAAACAGGGCCCGGGGAGCTGTTTTTT. Its translation is CASSQTGPGELFF.

This clone was counted once. The J gene is TRBJ2-7, the V gene TRBV5-8; 10 nucleotides line up with TRBD1. The CDR3 covers 15 residues. J lost 4 bases, V lost 4 bases, and 8 bases had no gene match. From germline, CDR1 is SGHTS and CDR2 YDEGEE. The DNA for the CDR3 is TGTGCCAGCAGCAAGGGACAGGGGAGTGGATACGAGCAGTACTTC. Its protein is CASSKGQGSGYEQYF.

The CDR3 nucleotides read TGTGCCAGCAGTCCCAGCGGGAGCTCCTACAATGAGCAGTTCTTC. The encoded protein is CASSPSGSSYNEQFF. The chain uses TRBV6-5 and TRBJ2-1; 8 bases align to TRBD2. This CDR3 spans 15 amino acids. Germline CDR1 and CDR2: MNHEY and SVGAGI. J gave up 0 bases and V 5 bases, and 3 bases lay outside the gene matches.

The chain recombines TRBV19 with TRBJ2-1, with D tentatively TRBD2 (6 bases). The germline V gene encodes CDR1 LNHDA and CDR2 SQIVND (reference sequence). V was cut by 3 bases and J by 4 bases, with 13 bases left in between. CDR3 length: 15 residues. The CDR3 nucleotides read TGTGCCAGTAGTATTGGTCACGGGGGATACAATGAGCAGTTCTTC. It encodes CASSIGHGGYNEQFF.

The chain employs TRBV6-5 and TRBJ1-5; 8 bases agree with TRBD1. The junction had 4 bases not matched to a gene; V was cut back by 2 bases and J by 4 bases. The CDR3 extends over 15 amino acids. Germline V gene sequence: CDR1 MNHEY, CDR2 SVGAGI. The CDR3 reads CASSYGQGGNQPQHF. The DNA for the CDR3 is TGTGCCAGCAGTTACGGACAGGGTGGGAATCAGCCCCAGCATTTT.

The J gene is TRBJ1-5, the V gene TRBV18, with 8 nucleotides matching TRBD1. From germline, CDR1 is KGHSH and CDR2 LQKENI. CDR3 length: 14 residues. V shed 5 bases and J 2 bases; nucleotides not matched to a gene: 2. The CDR3 spells CASSSGQGNQPQHF. As DNA, the CDR3 is TGTGCCAGCTCATCGGGACAGGGCAATCAGCCCCAGCATTTT.